The 5 T cell receptor beta chains given below trace back to one sample, sequenced in a study of tumour-infiltrating T cells in Burkitt lymphoma. Data came from immunoSEQ multiplex PCR; TCRdb stores just in-frame clones and leaves some out. The data contain 5,000 or so clones, more than 20% of them singletons. Sequenced sample: tumor tissue. The receptors were sampled from a human donor with diffuse large B-cell lymphoma.

The rearrangement uses TRBV7-2 and TRBJ1-4; D may be TRBD1 (5 bases). CDR3 length equals 12 residues. V lost 9 bases and J 8 bases, leaving 13 bases between the germline ends. Germline CDR1 and CDR2: SGHTA and FQGNSA. CDR3 amino acids: CASKTEGEKLFF. In DNA form, the CDR3 reads TGTGCCAGTAAGACAGAAGGGGAAAAACTGTTTTTT.

The chain combines TRBV18 with TRBJ2-7, with 12 positions matching TRBD2. CDR1 KGHSH and CDR2 LQKENI come from the germline V gene. Germline trimming cut 6 bases from V and 6 bases from J; bases unmatched to any gene: 6. The CDR3 covers 14 residues. As DNA, the CDR3 is TGTGCCAGCTCGAGACTAGCGGGAGACGTCGAGCAGTACTTC. Protein: CASSRLAGDVEQYF.

This clone was picked up a small number of times. V gene TRBV7-9 combines with J gene TRBJ2-7, with 7 nucleotides matching TRBD2. Germline V gives CDR1 SEHNR, CDR2 FQNEAQ (reference sequence). V was pared by 0 bases and J by 0 bases, with 2 bases of the junction left unmatched. The CDR3 spans 15 residues. CDR3 DNA: TGTGCCAGCAGCTTAGCGCGCGGGAGCTCCTACGAGCAGTACTTC. As protein: CASSLARGSSYEQYF.

This clone appeared a few times. The chain recombines TRBV29-1 with TRBJ2-5; the D gene is possibly TRBD1 (5 bases). This CDR3 contains 18 residues. The germline V gene has CDR1 SQVTM and CDR2 ANQGSEA. Trimming pared 0 bases from V and 2 bases from J, leaving 22 bases between. The CDR3 DNA is TGCAGCGTTGAAGATCCGTTCTCGGTTCAGGGTAATCAAGAGACCCAGTACTTC. Translating it yields CSVEDPFSVQGNQETQYF.

This clone was seen a few times. This chain links TRBV7-9 with TRBJ2-7, with 14 bases aligning to TRBD2. V dropped 7 bases and J dropped 4; count of bases not matched to a gene: 3. The CDR3 is 14 residues long. Germline V gives CDR1 SEHNR, CDR2 FQNEAQ (reference sequence). The CDR3 DNA reads TGTGCCAGCACCGGGACTAGCGGGAGTTACGAGCAGTACTTC. This codes for CASTGTSGSYEQYF. The entire variable domain, with the rest obtained from reference TRBV7-9 and TRBJ2-7, is as follows: DTGVSQNPRHKITKRGQNVTFRCDPISEHNRLYWYRQTLGQGPEFLTYFQNEAQLEKSRLLSDRFSAERPKGSFSTLEIQRTEQGDSAMYLCASTGTSGSYEQYFGPGTRLTVT.